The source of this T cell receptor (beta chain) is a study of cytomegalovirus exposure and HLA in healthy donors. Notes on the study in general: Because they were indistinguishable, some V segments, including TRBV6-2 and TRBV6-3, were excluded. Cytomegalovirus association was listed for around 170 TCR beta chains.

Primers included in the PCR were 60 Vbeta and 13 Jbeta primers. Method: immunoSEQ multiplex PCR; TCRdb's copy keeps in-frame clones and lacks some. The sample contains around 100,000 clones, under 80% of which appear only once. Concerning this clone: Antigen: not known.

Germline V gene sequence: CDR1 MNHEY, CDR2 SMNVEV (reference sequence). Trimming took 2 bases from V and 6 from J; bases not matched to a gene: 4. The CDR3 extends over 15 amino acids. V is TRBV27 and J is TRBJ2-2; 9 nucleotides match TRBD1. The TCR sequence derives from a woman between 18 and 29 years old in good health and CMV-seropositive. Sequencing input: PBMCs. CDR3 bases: TGTGCCAGCAGTTTAAGGGACAGGGTTCCCGGGGAGCTGTTTTTT. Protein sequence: CASSLRDRVPGELFF.